This passage covers 20 T cell receptor beta chains from one sample sequenced in a study of T cells expressing NK-cell markers. TCRdb reanalyzed the 5' RACE reads, giving one entry per CDR3 protein sequence and no DNA. The sample includes roughly 150,000 distinct CDR3 sequences. Sequenced: blood T cells: a sorted CD56 or NKG2C T cell subset, CD4+ or CD8+ T cells, or bulk PBMC T cells (not recorded which). The origin of the receptors is a man between 18 and 69 years old in good health.

This chain joins TRBV20-1 and TRBJ2-7; TCRdb picks TRBD1, but there is no DNA to check that call. The CDR3 length is 14 residues. The V gene's germline CDR1 is DFQATT and CDR2 SNEGSKA (reference sequence). CDR3 residues: CSANSGIHPYEQYF.

The chain is built from TRBV11-2 and TRBJ2-7; no DNA is available, so the TRBD2 call from TCRdb remains unchecked. CDR1 is SGHAT, CDR2 FQNNGV, per germline. The length of the CDR3 is 13 residues. This CDR3 reads CATTSGGAREQYF. The full variable domain, in which reference TRBV11-2 and TRBJ2-7 provide the parts outside the CDR3, is EAGVAQSPRYKIIEKRQSVAFWCNPISGHATLYWYQQILGQGPKLLIQFQNNGVVDDSQLPKDRFSAERLKGVDSTLKIQPAKLEDSAVYLCATTSGGAREQYFGPGTRLTVT.

The V gene is TRBV6-1, the J gene TRBJ2-7; TCRdb's D call, TRBD1, is unchecked because there is no DNA. The CDR3 contains 13 residues. Germline V gene data show CDR1 as MNHNS and CDR2 as SASEGT. The CDR3 reads CATRRGPAYEQYF.

The chain uses TRBV18 and TRBJ1-2; TCRdb indicates TRBD1, and absent DNA this call remains unverified. The CDR3 runs 15 residues. Per the germline V gene, CDR1 is KGHSH and CDR2 is LQKENI. Here the CDR3 reads CASSPPVTGGTGYTF.

The chain employs TRBV5-1 and TRBJ1-1. CDR3 length: 13 amino acids. The germline V gene encodes CDR1 SGHRS and CDR2 YFSETQ. The CDR3 loop is CASSTGLPRAAFF.

This chain connects TRBV5-1 to TRBJ2-1; TCRdb calls TRBD2, which cannot be checked without DNA. The CDR3 covers 15 residues. Per the germline V gene, CDR1 is SGHRS and CDR2 is YFSETQ. The CDR3 loop reads CASGSGDGSYNEQFF.

The chain employs TRBV28 and TRBJ1-5. CDR1 is MDHEN, CDR2 SYDVKM, per germline. The CDR3 extends over 15 amino acids. The CDR3 region is CASSPTGPGHQPQHF. The entire variable domain, with the rest obtained from reference TRBV28 and TRBJ1-5, is as follows: DVKVTQSSRYLVKRTGEKVFLECVQDMDHENMFWYRQDPGLGLRLIYFSYDVKMKEKGDIPEGYSVSREKKERFSLILESASTNQTSMYLCASSPTGPGHQPQHFGDGTRLSIL.

This chain joins TRBV7-2 and TRBJ2-1. From germline, CDR1 is SGHTA and CDR2 FQGNSA. This CDR3 has 16 amino acids. The CDR3 loop is CASSLALGSSYNEQFF.

This chain links TRBV13 with TRBJ1-2; TCRdb returns TRBD1, unconfirmable since there is no DNA. The CDR3 is 15 residues long. Looked up from germline, CDR1 is PRHDT and CDR2 is FYEKMQ (reference sequence). CDR3: CASSSGTGTAVSYTF.

This chain links TRBV13 with TRBJ2-1; TCRdb picks TRBD2, but there is no DNA to check that call. The germline V gene has CDR1 PRHDT and CDR2 FYEKMQ (reference sequence). The CDR3 has 19 amino acids. The CDR3 reads CASSLESYGGAGSYNEQFF.

CDR3 residues: CASSIQWELFF. The chain employs TRBV7-9 and TRBJ2-2. From germline, CDR1 is SEHNR and CDR2 FQNEAQ (reference sequence). This CDR3 region has 11 residues.

The chain recombines TRBV10-3 with TRBJ2-2; TCRdb's D call of TRBD1 is untestable without DNA. The CDR3 is 16 residues long. Germline V gene data show CDR1 as ENHRY and CDR2 as SYGVKD. CDR3 region: CAISDAGRSNTGELFF.

This rearrangement joins TRBV29-1 to TRBJ1-2; the D call from TCRdb, TRBD1, cannot be confirmed without DNA. Germline V gene lookup returns CDR1 SQVTM and CDR2 ANQGSEA. The CDR3 consists of 13 residues. The CDR3 region is CSVETNRVYGYTF.

The chain combines TRBV5-4 with TRBJ2-3; lacking DNA, the TRBD1 call made by TCRdb goes unchecked. The CDR3 spans 14 residues. The germline V gene has CDR1 SGHNT and CDR2 YYREEE (reference sequence). CDR3 amino acids: CASSFQGQGDTQYF.

V is TRBV20-1 and J is TRBJ2-3; TCRdb calls TRBD1, which cannot be checked without DNA. Per germline, CDR1 DFQATT and CDR2 SNEGSKA (reference sequence). The CDR3 contains 16 residues. Here the CDR3 reads CSARTADFPAGDTQYF.

The chain uses TRBV6-5 and TRBJ2-7. The germline CDR1 and CDR2 sequences are MNHEY and SVGAGI. CDR3 length equals 15 residues. CDR3 sequence: CASSPDSNSYYEQYF.

The J gene is TRBJ2-7, the V gene TRBV2; the TRBD2 assignment by TCRdb is unverifiable without DNA. The CDR3 length is 15 residues. Germline V gives CDR1 SNHLY, CDR2 FYNNEI. This chain's CDR3 is CASSTTGLDSYEQYF.

The rearrangement links TRBV9 to TRBJ2-3; TCRdb's D call, TRBD1, is unchecked because there is no DNA. The germline CDR1 and CDR2 sequences are SGDLS and YYNGEE. The CDR3 contains 17 residues. CDR3 sequence reads: CASSSLLTSGQPITQYF. The full variable domain, its missing parts supplied by reference TRBV9 and TRBJ2-3, is DSGVTQTPKHLITATGQRVTLRCSPRSGDLSVYWYQQSLDQGLQFLIQYYNGEERAKGNILERFSAQQFPDLHSELNLSSLELGDSALYFCASSSLLTSGQPITQYFGPGTRLTVL.

The chain is built from TRBV20-1 and TRBJ2-1; TCRdb's D call of TRBD2 is untestable without DNA. Per germline, CDR1 DFQATT and CDR2 SNEGSKA (reference sequence). The CDR3 covers 18 residues. The CDR3 loop is CSARDRVGDSPSYNEQFF.

This sequence joins TRBV28 and TRBJ2-1; TCRdb calls TRBD1, which cannot be checked without DNA. CDR1 is MDHEN and CDR2 is SYDVKM in the germline V gene. The CDR3 runs to 16 residues. Here the CDR3 reads CASSLDRDGIYNEQFF.